The clone carrying this T cell receptor (beta chain) has only a few counts. Its cognate antigen is unknown. Specified time point: persistent/refractory GD, antithyroid drugs over 5 years with positive TRAb. The TCR library was made from RNA extracted from PBMCs. This entry belongs to a study of regulatory T cells in long-lasting Graves disease. Findings and limits, study-wide: Patients whose Graves' disease persisted exhibited lower TCR diversity than those newly diagnosed.

Relying on iRepertoire HTBI primers and Arm-PCR of CDR3 regions, the team built TCR beta libraries. A single record per CDR3 protein comes from TCRdb applying MiXCR to the multiplex PCR reads. The sample includes around 450,000 distinct CDR3 sequences, around a fifth of them seen just once. Trimming cost V 9 bases and J 4 bases, with 7 bases left between them. The germline gives CDR1 LNHDA, CDR2 SQIVND (reference sequence). The CDR3 spans 10 residues. The sequencing used peripheral blood mononuclear cells (PBMCs), collected when the disease was refractory, from a patient treated with antithyroid drugs. The V and J genes are TRBV19 and TRBJ2-7; no definite D call. The TCR originated in a female donor with Graves disease. CDR3 coding DNA: TGTGCCAGCTTCGGTTACGAGCAGTACTTC. Its protein is CASFGYEQYF.